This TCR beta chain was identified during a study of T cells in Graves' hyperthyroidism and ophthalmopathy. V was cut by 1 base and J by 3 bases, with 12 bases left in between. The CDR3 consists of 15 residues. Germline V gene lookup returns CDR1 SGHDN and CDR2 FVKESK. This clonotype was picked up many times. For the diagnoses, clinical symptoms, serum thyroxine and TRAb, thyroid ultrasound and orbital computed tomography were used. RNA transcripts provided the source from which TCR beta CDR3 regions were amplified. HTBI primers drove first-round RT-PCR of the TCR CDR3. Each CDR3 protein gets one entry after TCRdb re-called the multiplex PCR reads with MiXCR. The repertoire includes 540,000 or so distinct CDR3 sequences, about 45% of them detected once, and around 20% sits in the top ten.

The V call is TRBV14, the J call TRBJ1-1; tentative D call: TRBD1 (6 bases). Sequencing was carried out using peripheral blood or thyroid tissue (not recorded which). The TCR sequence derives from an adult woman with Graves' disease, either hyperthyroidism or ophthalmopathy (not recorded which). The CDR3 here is CASSQGGLRYTEAFF. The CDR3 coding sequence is TGTGCCAGCAGCCAAGGGGGGCTCCGGTACACTGAAGCTTTCTTT. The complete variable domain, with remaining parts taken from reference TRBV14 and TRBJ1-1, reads EAGVTQFPSHSVIEKGQTVTLRCDPISGHDNLYWYRRVMGKEIKFLLHFVKESKQDESGMPNNRFLAERTGGTYSTLKVQPAELEDSGVYFCASSQGGLRYTEAFFGQGTRLTVV.